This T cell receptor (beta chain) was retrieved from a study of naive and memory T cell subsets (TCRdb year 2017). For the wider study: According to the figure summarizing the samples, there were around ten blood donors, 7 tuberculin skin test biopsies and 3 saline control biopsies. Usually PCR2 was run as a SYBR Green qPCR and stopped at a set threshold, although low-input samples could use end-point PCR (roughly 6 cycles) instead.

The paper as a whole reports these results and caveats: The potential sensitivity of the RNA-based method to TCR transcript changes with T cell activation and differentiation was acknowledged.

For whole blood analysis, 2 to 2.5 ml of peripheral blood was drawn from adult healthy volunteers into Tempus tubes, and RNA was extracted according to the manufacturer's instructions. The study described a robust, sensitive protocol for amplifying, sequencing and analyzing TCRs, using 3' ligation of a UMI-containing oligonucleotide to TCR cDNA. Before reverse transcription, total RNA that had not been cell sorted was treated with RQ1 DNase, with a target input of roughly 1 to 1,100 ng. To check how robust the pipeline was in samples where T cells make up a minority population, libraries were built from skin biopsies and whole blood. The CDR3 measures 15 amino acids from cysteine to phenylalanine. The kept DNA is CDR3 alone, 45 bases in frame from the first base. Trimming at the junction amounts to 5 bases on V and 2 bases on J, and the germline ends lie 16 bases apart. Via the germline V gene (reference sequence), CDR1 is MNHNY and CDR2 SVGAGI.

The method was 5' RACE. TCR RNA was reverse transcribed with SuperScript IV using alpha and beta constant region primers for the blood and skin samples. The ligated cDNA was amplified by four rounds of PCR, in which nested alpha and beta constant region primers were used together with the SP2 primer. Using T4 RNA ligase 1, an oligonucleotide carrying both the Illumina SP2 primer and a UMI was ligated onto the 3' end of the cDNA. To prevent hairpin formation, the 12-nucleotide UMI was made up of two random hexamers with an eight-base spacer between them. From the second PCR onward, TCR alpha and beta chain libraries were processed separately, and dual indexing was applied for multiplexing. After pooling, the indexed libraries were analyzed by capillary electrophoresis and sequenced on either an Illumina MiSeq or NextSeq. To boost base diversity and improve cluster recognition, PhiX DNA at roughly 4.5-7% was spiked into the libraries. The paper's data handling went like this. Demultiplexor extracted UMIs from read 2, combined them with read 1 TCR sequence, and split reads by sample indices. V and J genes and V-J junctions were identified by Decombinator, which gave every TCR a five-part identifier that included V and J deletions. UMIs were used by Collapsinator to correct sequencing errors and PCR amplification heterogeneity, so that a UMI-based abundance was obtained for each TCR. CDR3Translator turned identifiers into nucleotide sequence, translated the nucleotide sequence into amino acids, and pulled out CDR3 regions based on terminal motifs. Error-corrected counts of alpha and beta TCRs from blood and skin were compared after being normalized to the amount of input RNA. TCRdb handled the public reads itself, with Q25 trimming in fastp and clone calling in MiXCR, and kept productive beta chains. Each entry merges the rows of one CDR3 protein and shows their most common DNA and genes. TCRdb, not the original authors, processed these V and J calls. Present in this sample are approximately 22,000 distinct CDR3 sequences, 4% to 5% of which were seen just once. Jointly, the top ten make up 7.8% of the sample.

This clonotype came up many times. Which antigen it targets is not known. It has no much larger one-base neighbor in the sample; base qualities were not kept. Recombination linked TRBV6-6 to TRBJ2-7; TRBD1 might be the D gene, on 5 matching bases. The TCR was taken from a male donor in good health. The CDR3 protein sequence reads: CASSAPTTVTYEQYF. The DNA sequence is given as TGTGCCAGCAGTGCCCCCACGACAGTTACCTACGAGCAGTACTTC.